This entry is about one T cell receptor beta chain. There is no known antigen for this receptor. The sample holds no much larger clone one base away, and base qualities are not on file. V and J are truncated by 7 bases and 1 base respectively, leaving an intervening sequence of 10 bases. The germline V gene (reference sequence) yields MNHNY for CDR1 and SVGAGI for CDR2. The CDR3 numbers 13 residues from cysteine through phenylalanine. Of the read, only the CDR3 DNA is kept; its 39 bases are in frame from base 1. This record belongs to a study of blood T cell repertoires in COVID-19 (TCRdb year 2020). At the level of the whole study: Samples covering the acute and convalescent phases of COVID-19 were provided by collaborators in the United States, Italy and Spain. The material from the prospective study consisted of cDNA or gDNA derived from T cells, B-cell-depleted T cells, or PBMCs. The samples were drawn from the first 160 participants of the ongoing ImmuneRACE study and from roughly 1,300 subjects provided by 6 global collaborators. Deeply sampled blood TCRbeta repertoires from subjects exposed to, actively infected with, or recovered from COVID-19 were included in the dataset. HLA class I and class II types, where available, came from metadata supplied by the sample provider rather than from assay-based typing. A freely available public database, intended as a resource for researchers studying the immune response to SARS-CoV-2, is where the repertoires were released. Nearly every sample came with metadata listing a de-identified subject ID, COVID-19 status, age in years and sex. What the research found in general, with its limitations: How much clinical and demographic metadata was included differed by source and by participant, and the metadata was provided uncurated.

Samples from volunteer blood donors who had recovered from COVID-19 were contributed by a second Seattle source. Each collaborating institution followed its own protocols to collect whole blood in K2EDTA tubes. For TCRbeta analysis, collaborators shipped samples as frozen whole blood, isolated PBMCs, or DNA extracted from either of those sample types. TCRbeta CDR3 regions were amplified from genomic DNA by means of the immunoSEQ Assay, a bias-controlled multiplex PCR. Per the authors' processing: The number of nucleated cells in each sample was estimated by amplification of reference gene primers within the assay. Sequence reads were collapsed and filtered to measure the absolute abundance of every unique TCRbeta CDR3 rearrangement. For each sample, productive Simpson clonality was calculated as the square root of Simpson's diversity index across productive rearrangements. TCRdb obtained this table from immuneACCESS and retained in-frame rearrangements with V and J assigned. These tables miss some clones; where compared with another copy, unresolved V genes account for less than half of the shortfall, and the remainder is unexplained. That table furnishes V, J and clone size, whereas the DNA furnished D and trimming. A total of roughly 130,000 clones appear in this sample, around 82% of them only once. Around 12% of the sample rests with the top ten.

The sequenced sample was peripheral blood. The sequence was obtained from a woman in her twenties or thirties who had recovered from COVID-19. The rearrangement combines TRBV6-6 with TRBJ1-1; TRBD1 is perhaps the D gene, given 6 matching bases. The nucleotide sequence is given as TGTGCCAGCAAAAGGGGGTGGAACACTGAAGCTTTCTTT. This gives the protein CASKRGWNTEAFF.